A single sample gave rise to the 25 T cell receptor beta chains below, sequenced in a study of T cell repertoires in cytomegalovirus infection. No antigen has been assigned to these receptors. Each CDR3 protein is one row after TCRdb ran MiXCR on the reads. This table holds 340,000 or so distinct CDR3 sequences, roughly 25% found once. Material: cultured PBMCs, obtained from culture after CMV antigen stimulation. The receptors come from a human donor in good health (CMV status not recorded). Some clones in this sample may be carry-over from other donors' samples.

This clonotype has ten or more counts. The chain employs TRBV7-8 and TRBJ1-2; perhaps TRBD1 as D (5 bases). Germline V gene sequence: CDR1 SGHVS, CDR2 FQNEAQ. This CDR3 has 17 residues. The V end was cut by 5 bases, the J end by 0 bases, with 19 bases between. The CDR3 loop reads CASSRAGIGTPNYGYTF. The CDR3 region has the DNA TGTGCCAGCAGCCGAGCAGGGATAGGGACCCCTAACTATGGCTACACCTTC. The variable domain in full, completed from reference TRBV7-8 and TRBJ1-2, reads GAGVSQSPRYKVAKRGQDVALRCDPISGHVSLFWYQQALGQGPEFLTYFQNEAQLDKSGLPSDRFFAERPEGSVSTLKIQRTQQEDSAVYLCASSRAGIGTPNYGYTFGSGTRLTVV.

Ten or more counts support this clonotype. The gene calls are TRBV7-9 and TRBJ1-2; no clear D gene. V lost 5 bases and J lost 5, with 15 bases in between. Germline assignment: CDR1 SEHNR and CDR2 FQNEAQ (reference sequence). CDR3 length equals 14 residues. The CDR3 sequence: CASSLIPAVYGYTF. The CDR3 DNA reads as TGTGCCAGCAGCCTCATACCGGCAGTATATGGCTACACCTTC.

This clonotype was observed a handful of times. This rearrangement joins TRBV27 to TRBJ1-1; a possible D gene is TRBD1 (5 bases). CDR1 is MNHEY and CDR2 is SMNVEV in the germline V gene (reference sequence). Trimming stripped 0 bases from V and 0 bases from J, with 8 bases between. This CDR3 spans 15 amino acids. The CDR3 region is CASSLSGQVNTEAFF. In nucleotides, the CDR3 is TGTGCCAGCAGTTTATCGGGGCAGGTGAACACTGAAGCTTTCTTT.

This clonotype was counted at least ten times. V gene TRBV5-4 combines with J gene TRBJ2-1; possibly TRBD2 for D (5 bases). Germline CDR1 reads SGHNT; CDR2 reads YYREEE (reference sequence). V was cut by 2 bases and J by 5 bases, with 11 bases left in between. This CDR3 spans 14 amino acids. CDR3 nucleotide sequence: TGTGCCAGCAGCTTTTGGAATAGCGACAATGAGCAGTTCTTC. Translating it yields CASSFWNSDNEQFF.

This chain connects TRBV4-1 to TRBJ1-2; 7 positions match TRBD1. Germline CDR1 is MGHRA and CDR2 is YSYEKL. J lost 2 bases, V lost 0 bases, and 3 bases had no gene match. CDR3 size: 15 residues. CDR3 DNA sequence: TGCGCCAGCAGCCAAGATTGGGGACAGAACTATGGCTACACCTTC. This translates into CASSQDWGQNYGYTF.

This clonotype was seen repeatedly, ten times or more. The CDR3 protein is CAISERGLTDTQYF. In DNA, the CDR3 is TGTGCCATCAGTGAGCGGGGCCTCACAGATACGCAGTATTTT. This chain joins TRBV10-3 and TRBJ2-3; D possibly matches TRBD1 or TRBD2 (5 bases each). From germline, CDR1 is ENHRY and CDR2 SYGVKD. The CDR3 consists of 14 residues. Trimming left V 2 bases short and J 2 bases short, with 8 bases between.

This clonotype was seen repeatedly, ten times or more. In DNA form, the CDR3 reads TGTGCCAGCAGCTTAGGAACCCGCGGGACCGTCGAGCAGTACTTC. It yields the protein CASSLGTRGTVEQYF. The gene calls are TRBV7-2 and TRBJ2-7, with D possibly being TRBD2 (6 bases). Germline V lookup: CDR1 SGHTA, CDR2 FQGNSA. Trimming took off 1 base at V and 6 bases at J, with 16 bases between the two ends. This CDR3 spans 15 amino acids.

The chain links TRBV28 to TRBJ1-5, with 8 bases that match TRBD1. CDR1 and CDR2 from the germline V gene are MDHEN and SYDVKM. The CDR3 totals 24 residues. V shed 2 bases and J 0 bases; nucleotides not matched to a gene: 27. The CDR3: CASSLTLVLGQEPQVDYSNQPQHF. The CDR3 DNA reads as TGTGCCAGCAGTTTAACTCTCGTTCTGGGACAGGAACCCCAGGTGGATTATAGCAATCAGCCCCAGCATTTT.

This clonotype was recorded only once. The chain joins TRBV28 to TRBJ2-6; TRBD1 aligns across 8 bases. CDR1 MDHEN and CDR2 SYDVKM come from the germline V gene. The CDR3 sequence is 15 residues long. V was pared by 5 bases and J by 1 base, with 1 base of the junction left unmatched. DNA of the CDR3: TGTGCCAGCAGTGGACAGGGTTCTGGGGCCAACGTCCTGACTTTC. This encodes CASSGQGSGANVLTF. Filled out from reference TRBV28 and TRBJ2-6, the complete variable domain reads DVKVTQSSRYLVKRTGEKVFLECVQDMDHENMFWYRQDPGLGLRLIYFSYDVKMKEKGDIPEGYSVSREKKERFSLILESASTNQTSMYLCASSGQGSGANVLTFGAGSRLTVL.

The sample holds a few counts of this clonotype. V is TRBV27 and J is TRBJ2-5; D is ambiguous. V was pared by 5 bases and J by 0 bases, with 7 bases between. CDR1 is MNHEY, CDR2 SMNVEV, per germline (reference sequence). The CDR3 runs 13 residues. CDR3 DNA sequence: TGTGCCAGCAGTCCGCACAACCAAGAGACCCAGTACTTC. It translates to CASSPHNQETQYF.

The rearrangement links TRBV5-1 to TRBJ1-5; TRBD1 is a possible D gene (5 bases). CDR1 is SGHRS, CDR2 YFSETQ, per germline. The CDR3 runs to 15 residues. The ends were cut back, 0 bases at V and 1 base at J, with 8 bases in the middle. Here the CDR3 reads CASSLGAGSNQPQHF. CDR3 DNA sequence: TGCGCCAGCAGCTTGGGGGCAGGGAGCAATCAGCCCCAGCATTTT.

In this sample, this clonotype turned up many times. This chain uses TRBV7-2 with TRBJ1-2; D is possibly TRBD1 (5 bases). Germline V gene lookup returns CDR1 SGHTA and CDR2 FQGNSA. Deletions cut 5 bases from V and 7 bases from J, with 17 bases between. CDR3 length: 14 residues. CDR3 residues: CASSRRRDLGGYTF. For the CDR3, the DNA is TGTGCCAGCAGCCGCCGGAGGGACTTGGGTGGCTACACCTTC.

This clonotype was counted only a few times. This chain joins TRBV4-1 and TRBJ2-6; possibly TRBD1 for D (7 bases). Germline loops: CDR1 MGHRA, CDR2 YSYEKL. The CDR3 spans 19 residues. The germline V and J ends were trimmed by 2 bases and 1 base, with 18 bases remaining between them. The CDR3 region has the DNA TGCGCCAGCAGCCAATCCCAGGGGGGCGCTTCTTCTGGGGCCAACGTCCTGACTTTC. This encodes CASSQSQGGASSGANVLTF.

This clonotype was observed a handful of times. The chain employs TRBV6-2 or TRBV6-3 and TRBJ2-5; 8 bases fit TRBD2. The CDR3 runs to 15 residues. Germline lookup yields CDR1 MNHEY and CDR2 SVGEGT. Trimming took 0 bases from V and 4 from J; bases not matched to a gene: 4. The CDR3 coding sequence is TGTGCCAGCAGTTACTCGGGGCTAGCGGGAGAGACCCAGTACTTC. It is translated as CASSYSGLAGETQYF.

This rearrangement joins TRBV4-1 to TRBJ1-4; D is uncertain. With 6 bases removed from V and 2 bases from J, the gap between germline ends came to 13 bases. Germline V lookup: CDR1 MGHRA, CDR2 YSYEKL. This CDR3 has 15 residues. The CDR3 DNA is TGCGCCAGCAGGGCAGAGCAAACCACTAATGAAAAACTGTTTTTT. This codes for CASRAEQTTNEKLFF.

This clonotype was recorded a few times. The chain employs TRBV20-1 and TRBJ2-3, with 14 bases matching TRBD2. The CDR3 is 15 residues long. J lost 4 bases, V lost 6 bases, and 6 bases had no gene match. Germline-derived CDR1 and CDR2 are DFQATT and SNEGSKA (reference sequence). CDR3 residues: CSASGLAGGSDTQYF. The CDR3 nucleotides read TGCAGTGCGTCCGGACTAGCGGGAGGCTCAGATACGCAGTATTTT.

The DNA for the CDR3 is TGTGCCAGCAGCGTACTAGGGGGGAACACTGAAGCTTTCTTT. Its protein is CASSVLGGNTEAFF. The chain employs TRBV7-9 and TRBJ1-1, with a possible D match to TRBD1 (6 bases). V gave up 5 bases and J gave up 1 base, with 11 bases separating them. Germline V gene sequence: CDR1 SEHNR, CDR2 FQNEAQ (reference sequence). This CDR3 comprises 14 residues. Full variable domain (remainder filled in from reference TRBV7-9 and TRBJ1-1): DTGVSQNPRHKITKRGQNVTFRCDPISEHNRLYWYRQTLGQGPEFLTYFQNEAQLEKSRLLSDRFSAERPKGSFSTLEIQRTEQGDSAMYLCASSVLGGNTEAFFGQGTRLTVV.

This clonotype was counted a few times. The rearrangement joins TRBV29-1 to TRBJ2-7; 7 nucleotides agree with TRBD1. This CDR3 comprises 11 residues. Trimming removed 7 bases from V and 3 bases from J; junction bases left unmatched: 3. Germline assignment: CDR1 SQVTM and CDR2 ANQGSEA. The chain's CDR3 is CSAWDSYEQYV. CDR3 sequence (DNA): TGCAGCGCCTGGGACAGCTACGAGCAGTACGTC.

Turning to this clonotype: Given a much more abundant clone one base away, this may be a read error. The chain carries TRBV7-9 and TRBJ2-7; D remains ambiguous. The CDR3 totals 12 residues. Germline CDR1 and CDR2: SEHNR and FQNEAQ (reference sequence). CDR3: CANSLSSYEQYV. For the CDR3, the DNA is TGTGCCAACAGCTTGAGCTCCTACGAGCAGTACGTC.

This clonotype has a handful of counts. V and J are TRBV29-1 and TRBJ2-2, with a weak D call TRBD1 (6 bases). The CDR3 length is 15 residues. Per germline, CDR1 SQVTM and CDR2 ANQGSEA. Trimming removed 2 bases at V and 3 bases at J, with 13 bases between. CDR3 in amino acids: CSVELGQKYTGELFF. In DNA, the CDR3 is TGCAGCGTTGAATTAGGACAGAAGTACACCGGGGAGCTGTTTTTT.

This rearrangement joins TRBV7-2 to TRBJ2-3, with D possibly TRBD2 on 6 matching bases. Looked up from germline, CDR1 is SGHTA and CDR2 is FQGNSA. CDR3 length equals 15 residues. The V end was cut by 4 bases, the J end by 1 base, with 12 bases between. The CDR3 coding sequence is TGTGCCAGCAGCTCGAGGCGGGACGGCACAGATACGCAGTATTTT. Protein product: CASSSRRDGTDTQYF.

This clonotype showed up just a few times. The germline gene is not matched at one end of the junction; a read error may be the cause. This chain joins TRBV7-9 and TRBJ2-7; a possible D gene is TRBD2 (5 bases). This CDR3 contains 14 residues. Germline CDR1 reads SEHNR; CDR2 reads FQNEAQ (reference sequence). For the CDR3, the DNA is TGTGCCAGCACCTTAACTAGTCTAGTCGACGAGCAGTACTTC. Translating gives CASTLTSLVDEQYF.

V is TRBV29-1 and J is TRBJ2-1, with TRBD2 matching 12 bases. V dropped 7 bases and J dropped 1; count of bases not matched to a gene: 2. Germline loops: CDR1 SQVTM, CDR2 ANQGSEA. The CDR3 consists of 14 residues. This CDR3 is CSAGLAGSYNEQFF. The CDR3 bases are TGCAGCGCCGGACTAGCGGGATCCTACAATGAGCAGTTCTTC.

This clonotype was observed at least ten times. The genes are TRBV12-3 or TRBV12-4 and TRBJ2-2; TRBD2 matches 15 bases. The V gene end was trimmed by 5 bases and the J gene end by 5 bases; junction bases not matched to a gene: 15. There are 20 residues in the CDR3. This chain's CDR3 is CASSRRGGGLAGGRTGELFF. CDR3 DNA: TGTGCCAGCAGTCGCCGTGGGGGGGGACTAGCGGGAGGAAGAACCGGGGAGCTGTTTTTT.

The rearrangement joins TRBV29-1 to TRBJ1-1, with 10 bases identical to TRBD1. The CDR3 sequence is 15 residues long. Trimming cost V 6 bases and J 3 bases; bases outside gene matches: 10. The germline CDR1 and CDR2 sequences are SQVTM and ANQGSEA. CDR3 amino acids: CSVSSTGTGDTEAFF. DNA for the CDR3: TGCAGCGTGTCAAGCACCGGGACAGGGGACACTGAAGCTTTCTTT.